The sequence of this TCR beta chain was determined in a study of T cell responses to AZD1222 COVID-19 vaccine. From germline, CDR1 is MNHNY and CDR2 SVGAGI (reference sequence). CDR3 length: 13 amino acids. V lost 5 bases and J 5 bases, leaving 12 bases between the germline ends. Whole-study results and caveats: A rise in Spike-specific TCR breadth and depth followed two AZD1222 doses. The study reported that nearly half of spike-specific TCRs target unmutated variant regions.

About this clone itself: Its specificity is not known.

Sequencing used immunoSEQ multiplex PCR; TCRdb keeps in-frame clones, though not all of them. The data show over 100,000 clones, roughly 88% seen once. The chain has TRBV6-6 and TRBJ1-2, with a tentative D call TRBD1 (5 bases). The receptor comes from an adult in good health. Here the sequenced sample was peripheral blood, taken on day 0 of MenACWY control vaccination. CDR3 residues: CASSQPGTYGYTF. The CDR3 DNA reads TGTGCCAGCAGTCAACCGGGGACTTATGGCTACACCTTC.